Listed below are T cell receptor beta chains from one sample, sequenced in a study of T-cell memory formation after mild COVID-19. TCRdb called the 5' RACE reads again in MiXCR, with one record for every CDR3 protein. The table lists roughly 180,000 distinct CDR3 sequences, under 20% of them singletons. Sequencing input: PBMCs or a T cell subset sorted from them (not recorded which). The receptors originated from a man aged 18-30 years who had mild COVID-19 (a few samples of this study predate the infection). Cell type and time point are not known. The CDR3 runs from the conserved cysteine through the conserved F or W. The D gene is left open where the match is weak. Size is stated for part of the rows, as once, few or many counts, or as a class when the clone is expanded.

TGTGCCAGCAGCTCCAATCGGGGGGGCCGGGGAGATACGCAGTATTTT	CASSSNRGGRGDTQYF	TRBV7-2	TRBJ2-3	few	TRBD2
TGTGCCAGCAGTCCTCCGGGGGCAGAGACCCAGTACTTC	CASSPPGAETQYF	TRBV6-5	TRBJ2-5	few	-
TGTGCCAGCTCGCCAGACTTGAAAGAAAAACTGTTTTTT	CASSPDLKEKLFF	TRBV18	TRBJ1-4	-	-
TGCAGCGTCGAGGCCGGAACGAGAAGCACAGATACGCAGTATTTT	CSVEAGTRSTDTQYF	TRBV29-1	TRBJ2-3	many	-
TGTGCCAGCAGCTTAATGCCCAATTCACCCCTCCACTTT	CASSLMPNSPLHF	TRBV7-2	TRBJ1-6	-	-
TGTGCCACCAGCAGATCCACCCCAGGGGGACTCACCACCGGGGAGCTGTTTTTT	CATSRSTPGGLTTGELFF	TRBV15	TRBJ2-2	few	-
TGCGCCAGCAGCTTCGCGGGGACGGAGACCCAGTACTTC	CASSFAGTETQYF	TRBV5-1	TRBJ2-5	-	-
TGTGCCAGCAGCTCCCCGTCCGGGGCGGGTGGCTACACCTTC	CASSSPSGAGGYTF	TRBV5-4	TRBJ1-2	few	-
TGCAGTGTAGCGGGGGGGTACAATGAGCAGTTCTTC	CSVAGGYNEQFF	TRBV20-1	TRBJ2-1	-	TRBD2
TGTGCCAGCAGCCAAGCGGCCGCAGGGTGGGATCCGCAGTATTTT	CASSQAAAGWDPQYF	TRBV4-2	TRBJ2-3	-	-
TGCGCCAGCCGTCCCCCCGGGACAAGGTACAATGAGCAGTTCTTC	CASRPPGTRYNEQFF	TRBV5-1	TRBJ2-1	-	-
TGCGCCAGCAGCCGAATGTCCGACAGGGGCACCGGGGAGCTGTTTTTT	CASSRMSDRGTGELFF	TRBV5-1	TRBJ2-2	-	TRBD1
TGTGCCAGCAATTATGGTGGGGAAAACATTCAGTACTTC	CASNYGGENIQYF	TRBV6-6	TRBJ2-4	-	-
TGCGCCAGCAACCCCGGGGGGCCGACAGATACGCAGTATTTT	CASNPGGPTDTQYF	TRBV5-1	TRBJ2-3	many	-
TGTGCCTGGAGTCGCGGGCCAGGGAATGAAAAACTGTTTTTT	CAWSRGPGNEKLFF	TRBV30	TRBJ1-4	-	-
TGCGCCAGCAGCCCCCTTGGTGTGGGGGGGGAACGTTCTCACTTC	CASSPLGVGGERSHF	TRBV5-1	TRBJ2-1	many	TRBD2
TGCAGTGCTAGAGCGGGGGGGCCCACAGATACGCAGTATTTT	CSARAGGPTDTQYF	TRBV20-1	TRBJ2-3	few	TRBD2
TGTGCCAGCAGCGTCGTGACTAGCTGGGACAATGAGCAGTTCTTC	CASSVVTSWDNEQFF	TRBV9	TRBJ2-1	few	TRBD2
TGTGCCACCGGGGACAGGGGGACAGATACGCAGTATTTT	CATGDRGTDTQYF	TRBV7-2	TRBJ2-3	few	TRBD1
TGTGCCAGCAGTGCCCCGGGGCTCCTACACGAGGCCCAGCATTTT	CASSAPGLLHEAQHF	TRBV6-2/TRBV6-3	TRBJ1-5	-	-
TGTGCCAGCTCGAGGGTATGGGACAACAATGAAAAACTGTTTTTT	CASSRVWDNNEKLFF	TRBV6-4	TRBJ1-4	-	-
TGTGCCAGCAGCTTATTCGGGGGGACCACCGGGGAGCTGTTTTTT	CASSLFGGTTGELFF	TRBV11-3	TRBJ2-2	-	TRBD2
TGTGCCAGCAGATGGGGACAGGGAGAAGCTTTCTTT	CASRWGQGEAFF	TRBV5-6	TRBJ1-1	-	TRBD1
TGTGCCAGCAGCGTAGATACGAGGTTCTCCTACGAGCAGTACTTC	CASSVDTRFSYEQYF	TRBV9	TRBJ2-7	-	-
TGTGCCAGCTCCCGAGCCAATGAAAAACTGTTTTTT	CASSRANEKLFF	TRBV2	TRBJ1-4	-	-
TGCGCCAGCAGCCAAATTTCAGCGGGGGCTACCGGGGAGCTGTTTTTT	CASSQISAGATGELFF	TRBV4-3	TRBJ2-2	-	TRBD2
TGTGCCAGCAGTTCGAGGGTGTGGACCGGGGAGCTGTTTTTT	CASSSRVWTGELFF	TRBV6-5	TRBJ2-2	-	-
TGTGCCAGCAGCTCGAGGACAGTTTATGGCTACACCTTC	CASSSRTVYGYTF	TRBV7-9	TRBJ1-2	few	-
TGTGCCAGCAGCTACAGGGACCCGAACACTGAAGCTTTCTTT	CASSYRDPNTEAFF	TRBV6-5	TRBJ1-1	-	-
TGCAGTGCTATAAGACAGGGGGTCGGGAGCTATGGCTACACCTTC	CSAIRQGVGSYGYTF	TRBV20-1	TRBJ1-2	-	TRBD1
TGTGCCAGCAGCTTCGGCAATCAGCCCCAGCATTTT	CASSFGNQPQHF	TRBV7-9	TRBJ1-5	many	-
TGCAGTGCTAGCCCCTCCGGGTACCCTCTCCTAAACTATGGCTACACCTTC	CSASPSGYPLLNYGYTF	TRBV20-1	TRBJ1-2	-	-
TGTGCCATCAGTGGACAGGGGGCACCCCAAGAGACCCAGTACTTC	CAISGQGAPQETQYF	TRBV10-3	TRBJ2-5	-	TRBD1
TGTGCCAGCAGAACGGGACTAGCGGCAGAGACCCAGTACTTC	CASRTGLAAETQYF	TRBV12-3/TRBV12-4	TRBJ2-5	-	TRBD2
TGTGCCAGCAGTTGGCAGATGGCCGGGGAGCTGTTTTTT	CASSWQMAGELFF	TRBV12-3/TRBV12-4	TRBJ2-2	-	-
TGTGCCAGCAGTCCGAGGACAACCCTCGCACGCTACACCTTC	CASSPRTTLARYTF	TRBV27	TRBJ1-2	few	-
TGTGCTAGCAGCTCAGGACTAGCGGGGTCGGGCCCCGGGGAGCTGTTTTTT	CASSSGLAGSGPGELFF	TRBV7-7	TRBJ2-2	once	TRBD2
TGCGCCAGCAGCTTAGGGACTACGGAGGTCCATGAGCAGTTCTTC	CASSLGTTEVHEQFF	TRBV5-1	TRBJ2-1	few	TRBD2
TGCAGTGCCAGCGGTAGCGGGGGTAGCACAGATACGCAGTATTTT	CSASGSGGSTDTQYF	TRBV20-1	TRBJ2-3	few	TRBD2
TGTGCCATCACCTCACCCCTCCACTTT	CAITSPLHF	TRBV10-3	TRBJ1-6	-	-
TGTGCCAGCAGGGCCCCAGCCGAAGAGACCCAGTACTTC	CASRAPAEETQYF	TRBV6-1	TRBJ2-5	-	-
TGTGCCAGCAGCTTAGGGGGGAACGGAGTAGGCTACGAGCAGTACTTC	CASSLGGNGVGYEQYF	TRBV7-6	TRBJ2-7	many	-